The clone carrying this T cell receptor beta chain was seen a handful of times. The target antigen is unknown. The junction departs from the called germline gene at one end, perhaps through a read error. The CDR3 has 13 amino acids. Germline V gives CDR1 SSHAT, CDR2 FNYEAQ (reference sequence). MiXCR, run by TCRdb on the 5' RACE reads, gives a single entry per CDR3 protein. Of 700,000 or so distinct CDR3 sequences in the sample, 21% are singletons; the top ten hold 4% to 5.5%. The sample originates from a study of identical twins. Overall study results and limits: Cord blood's abundant beta clonotypes had fewer insertions, unlike memory repertoires.

The sample was also reused in another study, on T cells expressing NK-cell markers.

This chain links TRBV7-7 with TRBJ2-2; TRBD2 is a possible D gene (5 bases). The TCR originated in a woman aged 18-29 years in good health. The sequencing sample was made of PBMCs. CDR3 sequence (DNA): TGTGCTAGCAGCTTAGAGGGTGGCGGGGAGCTGTTTTTT. It encodes CASSLEGGGELFF.